The T cell receptor (beta chain) under discussion was sequenced for a study of blood T cell repertoires in COVID-19. The overall study: Sites in the United States, Italy and Spain provided acute and convalescent COVID-19 samples. PBMCs, B-cell-depleted T cells, or T cells provided the cDNA or gDNA that made up the material.

The CDR3 totals 13 residues. V dropped 2 bases and J dropped 4 bases, with 8 bases sitting between them. The germline V gene encodes CDR1 MNHEY and CDR2 SVGAGI. TCRdb's table, derived via immunoSEQ multiplex PCR, lists solely in-frame clones and lacks some. This repertoire shows about 170,000 clones, around 82% found once; its top ten account for about 10%. The origin of this receptor is an elderly woman with active or convalescent COVID-19. The chain uses TRBV6-5 and TRBJ1-1, with D maybe TRBD1 (5 bases). Material for sequencing was peripheral blood. CDR3 amino acids: CASSYRGSTEAFF. In DNA, the CDR3 is TGTGCCAGCAGTTACAGGGGATCCACTGAAGCTTTCTTT.